The 24 T cell receptor beta chains below all came from one sample that was sequenced in a study of blood T cell repertoires in COVID-19. Clones were sequenced by immunoSEQ multiplex PCR, and TCRdb holds only the in-frame ones, with some missing. The repertoire consists of around 95,000 clones, with just over 90% occurring once and the leading ten covering 4% to 6%. The material sequenced was peripheral blood. These receptors originate from a middle-aged man with acute or convalescent COVID-19.

The chain employs TRBV29-1 and TRBJ2-7; TRBD2 matches at 15 bases. The germline gives CDR1 SQVTM, CDR2 ANQGSEA. There are 16 residues in the CDR3. The V gene end was trimmed by 6 bases and the J gene end by 2 bases; junction bases not matched to a gene: 8. In nucleotides, the CDR3 is TGCAGCGTAGGGGGGGGACTAGCGGGAGGACCCTACGAGCAGTACTTC. Protein sequence: CSVGGGLAGGPYEQYF.

V gene TRBV29-1 combines with J gene TRBJ2-5, with D possibly being TRBD2 (5 bases). V was clipped by 5 bases and J by 3 bases, with 16 bases between them. The germline gives CDR1 SQVTM, CDR2 ANQGSEA. The CDR3 totals 14 residues. CDR3 protein: CSVRGLIGKETQYF. CDR3 nucleotide sequence: TGCAGCGTTCGTGGTCTCATCGGGAAAGAGACCCAGTACTTC.

The chain joins TRBV10-2 to TRBJ2-7, with 12 bases aligning to TRBD2. The V and J ends lost 6 bases and 4 bases, in that order; junction bases with no gene match: 4. Germline values: CDR1 WSHSY, CDR2 SAAADI. The CDR3 extends over 14 amino acids. In DNA form, the CDR3 reads TGCGCCAGCAGACCCACTAGCGGGAGGTACGAGCAGTACTTC. It specifies CASRPTSGRYEQYF.

This clone was observed a single time. The chain combines TRBV6-1 with TRBJ2-7; 15 positions agree with TRBD2. Trimming cost V 0 bases and J 5 bases; bases outside gene matches: 14. The germline V gene encodes CDR1 MNHNS and CDR2 SASEGT. CDR3 length equals 20 residues. DNA of the CDR3: TGTGCCAGCAGTGAAGCTGCCGGGACTAGCGGGAGGATGGCCCGGAACGAGCAGTACTTC. The encoded protein is CASSEAAGTSGRMARNEQYF.

V is TRBV18 and J is TRBJ1-2; D is ambiguous. The CDR3 covers 14 residues. Germline values: CDR1 KGHSH, CDR2 LQKENI. V gave up 0 bases and J gave up 0 bases, with 5 bases separating them. CDR3: CASSPPRSNYGYTF. Here the CDR3 DNA reads TGTGCCAGCTCACCACCTCGGTCTAACTATGGCTACACCTTC.

V and J are TRBV14 and TRBJ2-5; no clear D gene. The CDR3 sequence is 13 residues long. Germline V gives CDR1 SGHDN, CDR2 FVKESK. Trimming shortened V by 4 bases and J by 5 bases, and 11 bases separated the two germline ends. The CDR3 coding sequence is TGTGCCAGCAGCCTCTCACAGCCGGAGACCCAGTACTTC. Protein sequence: CASSLSQPETQYF.

The V and J genes are TRBV4-3 and TRBJ2-3; 11 positions match TRBD2. This CDR3 spans 17 amino acids. Per the germline V gene, CDR1 is LGHNA and CDR2 is YSLEER. The ends lost 3 bases at V and 1 base at J; junction bases unmatched: 6. The CDR3 DNA reads TGCGCCAGCAGCCACAGCCTAGCGGGAGGTGGCACAGATACGCAGTATTTT. Translating it yields CASSHSLAGGGTDTQYF.

This clone has only one observation. The chain couples TRBV19 to TRBJ1-2, with a tentative D call TRBD1 (6 bases). The V gene's germline CDR1 is LNHDA and CDR2 SQIVND (reference sequence). The CDR3 consists of 12 residues. V lost 9 bases, J lost 5 bases, and 13 bases lay in between. The chain's CDR3 is CASRRDKYGYTF. The CDR3 nucleotides are TGTGCCAGCCGCAGGGACAAATATGGCTACACCTTC.

The chain couples TRBV3-1 (or the pseudogene TRBV3-2) to TRBJ1-2; D may be TRBD1 (5 bases). Germline V lookup: CDR1 LGHDT, CDR2 YNNKEL (reference sequence). CDR3 length: 16 residues. V dropped 0 bases and J dropped 4 bases, with 15 bases sitting between them. The CDR3 coding sequence is TGTGCCAGCAGCCAAGAAATTCGGGGAGGGGCCTATGGCTACACCTTC. It translates to CASSQEIRGGAYGYTF.

The chain combines TRBV5-6 with TRBJ2-1, with TRBD1 matching 11 bases. V was pared by 3 bases and J by 6 bases, with 5 bases of the junction left unmatched. This CDR3 is built from 15 residues. Per the germline V gene, CDR1 is SGHDT and CDR2 is YYEEEE. As DNA, the CDR3 is TGTGCCAGCAGCTCGGGACAGGGGGGCGGCAATGAGCAGTTCTTC. Residues: CASSSGQGGGNEQFF. Using reference TRBV5-6 and TRBJ2-1 for the parts outside the CDR3, the full variable domain is DAGVTQSPTHLIKTRGQQVTLRCSPKSGHDTVSWYQQALGQGPQFIFQYYEEEERQRGNFPDRFSGHQFPNYSSELNVNALLLGDSALYLCASSSGQGGGNEQFFGPGTRLTVL.

As DNA, the CDR3 is TGTGCCACCACCGCGGGGGGGGTCTCTTTTGAGCAGTACTTC. Its protein is CATTAGGVSFEQYF. V and J are TRBV15 and TRBJ2-7, with 9 bases fitting TRBD2. CDR1 LNHNV and CDR2 YYDKDF come from the germline V gene (reference sequence). This CDR3 comprises 14 residues. Trimming cost V 7 bases and J 7 bases; bases outside gene matches: 11.

There are a few counts of this clone. V and J are TRBV27 and TRBJ2-7, with 8 bases aligning to TRBD1. The CDR3 length is 17 residues. The J segment lost 3 bases and the V segment lost 4 bases, leaving 14 bases of the junction unmatched. CDR1 MNHEY and CDR2 SMNVEV come from the germline V gene (reference sequence). This chain's CDR3 is CASSSRRGQGVDYEQYF. The CDR3 coding sequence is TGTGCCAGCAGTTCGCGCAGGGGGCAGGGGGTAGACTACGAGCAGTACTTC.

A single count supports this clone. The chain carries TRBV27 and TRBJ2-3; D might be TRBD2 (6 bases). From germline, CDR1 is MNHEY and CDR2 SMNVEV (reference sequence). Trimming removed 8 bases at V and 2 bases at J, with 11 bases between. The CDR3 extends over 13 amino acids. In nucleotides, the CDR3 is TGTGCCAGCTTAAGGACTAACACAGATACGCAGTATTTT. Translating gives CASLRTNTDTQYF.

The J gene is TRBJ2-7, the V gene TRBV19, with no clear D. CDR3 length: 13 residues. Germline V CDR1 and CDR2: LNHDA, SQIVND (reference sequence). Trimming left V 2 bases short and J 2 bases short, with 7 bases between. CDR3 protein: CASSITATYEQYF. The CDR3 DNA is TGTGCCAGTAGTATAACAGCAACCTACGAGCAGTACTTC.

The chain carries TRBV19 and TRBJ2-1; TRBD1 agrees at 11 bases. This CDR3 is 15 amino acids long. Germline lookup yields CDR1 LNHDA and CDR2 SQIVND (reference sequence). After removal of 4 bases from V and 7 bases from J, the junction contained 6 bases not matched to a gene. CDR3 loop: CASSSGTGGFNEQFF. CDR3 sequence (DNA): TGTGCCAGTAGTAGTGGGACAGGGGGTTTTAATGAGCAGTTCTTC.

This sequence joins TRBV4-3 and TRBJ1-2, with 8 bases identical to TRBD1. Per germline, CDR1 LGHNA and CDR2 YSLEER. V lost 1 base to trimming and J lost 8 bases; unmatched junction nucleotides: 18. The CDR3 covers 18 residues. CDR3 amino acids: CASSQVRSGGYLVQGYTF. CDR3 nucleotides: TGCGCCAGCAGCCAAGTACGCTCAGGGGGCTATTTAGTCCAGGGCTACACCTTC.

The V call is TRBV7-9, the J call TRBJ1-5; no definite D call. V was pared by 0 bases and J by 7 bases, with 10 bases between. The V gene's germline CDR1 is SEHNR and CDR2 FQNEAQ (reference sequence). This CDR3 spans 14 amino acids. The chain's CDR3 is CASSLAVPGQPQHF. CDR3 sequence (DNA): TGTGCCAGCAGCTTAGCTGTTCCGGGGCAGCCCCAGCATTTT. Together with reference TRBV7-9 and TRBJ1-5, the CDR3 gives the full variable domain: DTGVSQNPRHKITKRGQNVTFRCDPISEHNRLYWYRQTLGQGPEFLTYFQNEAQLEKSRLLSDRFSAERPKGSFSTLEIQRTEQGDSAMYLCASSLAVPGQPQHFGDGTRLSIL.

The V call is TRBV19, the J call TRBJ2-1, with a tentative D call TRBD2 (5 bases). With 6 bases removed from V and 4 bases from J, the gap between germline ends came to 10 bases. Germline assignment: CDR1 LNHDA and CDR2 SQIVND (reference sequence). The CDR3 has 13 residues. The CDR3 DNA reads as TGTGCCAGTAGGTCCCCGGGGTACAATGAGCAGTTCTTC. Translated, it gives CASRSPGYNEQFF.

V and J are TRBV5-1 and TRBJ2-3; TRBD2 is a possible D gene (6 bases). V dropped 4 bases and J dropped 1 base, with 13 bases sitting between them. The CDR3 sequence is 15 residues long. CDR1 SGHRS and CDR2 YFSETQ come from the germline V gene. This chain's CDR3 is CASSKEGLRTDTQYF. CDR3 in DNA: TGCGCCAGCAGCAAAGAGGGACTTCGCACAGATACGCAGTATTTT.

This clone was seen only once. CDR3 residues: CASSLGLMNTEAFF. In DNA, the CDR3 is TGTGCCAGCAGCTTAGGACTTATGAACACTGAAGCTTTCTTT. The chain carries TRBV7-9 and TRBJ1-1; D remains unclear. The CDR3 totals 14 residues. V lost 1 base, J lost 0 bases, and 6 bases lay in between. Germline V lookup: CDR1 SEHNR, CDR2 FQNEAQ (reference sequence).

The chain is built from TRBV6-2 or TRBV6-3 and TRBJ2-1, with TRBD2 as a possible D gene (6 bases). Trimming removed 2 bases at V and 4 bases at J, with 12 bases between. CDR1 is MNHEY, CDR2 SVGEGT, per germline. This CDR3 is 15 amino acids long. CDR3 residues: CASSYGKRVYNEQFF. CDR3 sequence (DNA): TGTGCCAGCAGTTACGGAAAGCGGGTATACAATGAGCAGTTCTTC.

This chain joins TRBV5-3 and TRBJ2-1; 8 nucleotides align to TRBD1. TRBV5-3 is assigned to the ORF class and has an uncertain function. This CDR3 is built from 15 residues. Trimming at V came to 4 bases and at J to 4 bases, leaving 7 bases not matched to a gene. The CDR3 nucleotides read TGTGCCAGAAGCCAGGACAGGGACCTATACAATGAGCAGTTCTTC. This encodes CARSQDRDLYNEQFF.

This clone was observed a single time. The genes are TRBV3-1 (or the pseudogene TRBV3-2) and TRBJ1-6, with D possibly TRBD1 on 5 matching bases. The germline V gene encodes CDR1 LGHDT and CDR2 YNNKEL (reference sequence). V was trimmed by 4 bases and J by 7 bases, leaving 5 bases between them. The CDR3 covers 12 residues. CDR3 bases: TGTGCCAGCAGCCGGACAAATTCACCCCTCCACTTT. It encodes CASSRTNSPLHF.

The chain's CDR3 is CASGSGLAGDYETQYF. CDR3 nucleotides: TGTGCTAGTGGCTCCGGACTAGCGGGAGATTATGAGACCCAGTACTTC. The genes are TRBV12-5 and TRBJ2-5; 13 bases fit TRBD2. V lost 6 bases and J lost 5; bases outside the gene matches: 9. Germline V CDR1 and CDR2: LGHNT, FRNRAP. The CDR3 loop spans 16 amino acids.